This T cell receptor beta chain stems from a study of blood T cell repertoires in COVID-19. In the original processing: Reference gene primer amplification yielded estimated nucleated cell counts. The assay was immunoSEQ multiplex PCR, and TCRdb's table has in-frame clones only and misses some. The D gene and trimming were derived from the DNA, and the V and J assignments and clone size from that table. In the table there are 88,000 or so clones, less than 90% of which are singletons. The V end lost 0 bases, the J end lost 0 bases, and 9 bases lay between the germline ends. Germline V gives CDR1 SGHDN, CDR2 FVKESK. The CDR3 covers 16 residues.

The chain has TRBV14 and TRBJ2-1; maybe TRBD2 (6 bases). Sequences were obtained from peripheral blood. The source is a man aged 55 to 70 with acute or convalescent COVID-19. The CDR3 bases are TGTGCCAGCAGCCAAGATGGGGGGTCCTCCTACAATGAGCAGTTCTTC. Its translation is CASSQDGGSSYNEQFF.